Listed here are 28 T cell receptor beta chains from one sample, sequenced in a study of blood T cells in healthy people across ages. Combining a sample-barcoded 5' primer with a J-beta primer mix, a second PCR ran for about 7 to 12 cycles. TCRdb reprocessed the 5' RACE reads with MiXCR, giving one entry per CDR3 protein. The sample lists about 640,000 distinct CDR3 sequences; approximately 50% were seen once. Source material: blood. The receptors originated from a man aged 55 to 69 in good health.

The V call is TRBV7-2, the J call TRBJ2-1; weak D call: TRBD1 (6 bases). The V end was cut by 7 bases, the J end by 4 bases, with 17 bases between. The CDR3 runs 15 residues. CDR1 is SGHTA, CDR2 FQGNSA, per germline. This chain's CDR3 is CASTSRVGQYNEQFF. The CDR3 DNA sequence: TGTGCCAGCACCTCAAGGGTTGGACAGTACAATGAGCAGTTCTTC.

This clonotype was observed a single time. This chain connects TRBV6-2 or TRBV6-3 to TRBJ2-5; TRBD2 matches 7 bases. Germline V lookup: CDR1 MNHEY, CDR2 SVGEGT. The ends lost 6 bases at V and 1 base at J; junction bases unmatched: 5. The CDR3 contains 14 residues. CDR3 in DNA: TGTGCCAGCAGGGGGGGGGGTTTCCAAGAGACCCAGTACTTC. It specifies CASRGGGFQETQYF.

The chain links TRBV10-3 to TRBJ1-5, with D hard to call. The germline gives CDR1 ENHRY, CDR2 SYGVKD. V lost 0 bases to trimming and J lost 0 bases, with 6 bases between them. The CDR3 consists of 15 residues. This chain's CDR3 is CAISESSDSNQPQHF. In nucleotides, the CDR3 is TGTGCCATCAGTGAGTCGTCAGATAGCAATCAGCCCCAGCATTTT.

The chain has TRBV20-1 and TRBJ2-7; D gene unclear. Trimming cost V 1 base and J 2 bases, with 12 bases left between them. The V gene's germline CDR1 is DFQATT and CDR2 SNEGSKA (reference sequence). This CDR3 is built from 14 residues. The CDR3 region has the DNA TGCAGTGCTAGAGGGGTACAGAGTGCCTACGAGCAGTACTTC. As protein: CSARGVQSAYEQYF.

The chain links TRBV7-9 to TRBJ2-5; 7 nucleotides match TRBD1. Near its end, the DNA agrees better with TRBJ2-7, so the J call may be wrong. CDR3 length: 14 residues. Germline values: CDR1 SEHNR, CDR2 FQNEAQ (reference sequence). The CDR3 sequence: CASSPVTGFYEQYF. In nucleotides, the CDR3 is TGTGCCAGCAGCCCTGTGACAGGGTTCTACGAGCAGTACTTC.

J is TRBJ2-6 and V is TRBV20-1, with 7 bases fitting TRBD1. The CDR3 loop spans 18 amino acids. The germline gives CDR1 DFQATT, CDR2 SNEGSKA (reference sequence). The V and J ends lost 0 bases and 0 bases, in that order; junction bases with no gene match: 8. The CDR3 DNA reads TGCAGTGCTAGAGATGGGGCAGGGGGTAACTCTGGGGCCAACGTCCTGACTTTC. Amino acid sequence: CSARDGAGGNSGANVLTF.

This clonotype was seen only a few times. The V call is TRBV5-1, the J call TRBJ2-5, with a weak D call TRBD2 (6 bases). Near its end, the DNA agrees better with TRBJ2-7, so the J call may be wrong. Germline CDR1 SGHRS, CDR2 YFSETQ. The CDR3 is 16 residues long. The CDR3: CASSLGLVAGKYEQYF. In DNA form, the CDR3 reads TGCGCCAGCAGTCTTGGGCTGGTCGCGGGGAAATACGAGCAGTACTTC.

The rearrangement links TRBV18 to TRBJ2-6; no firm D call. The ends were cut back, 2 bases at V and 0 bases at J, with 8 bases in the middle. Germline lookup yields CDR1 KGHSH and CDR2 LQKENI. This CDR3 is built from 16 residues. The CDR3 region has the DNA TGTGCCAGCTCACCAAGAGGAAACTCTGGGGCCAACGTCCTGACTTTC. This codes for CASSPRGNSGANVLTF.

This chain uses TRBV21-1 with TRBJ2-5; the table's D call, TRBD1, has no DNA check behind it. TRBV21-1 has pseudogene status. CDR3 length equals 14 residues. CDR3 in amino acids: CASSKVGRGETQYF. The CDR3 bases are TGTGCCAGCAGCAAAGTGGGCAGGGGAGAGACCCAGTACTTC.

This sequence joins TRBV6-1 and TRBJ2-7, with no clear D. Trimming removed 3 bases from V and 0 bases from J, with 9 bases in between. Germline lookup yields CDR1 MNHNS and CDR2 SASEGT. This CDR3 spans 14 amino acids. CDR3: CASSELAISYEQYF. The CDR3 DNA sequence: TGTGCCAGCAGTGAGCTTGCTATCTCCTACGAGCAGTACTTC.

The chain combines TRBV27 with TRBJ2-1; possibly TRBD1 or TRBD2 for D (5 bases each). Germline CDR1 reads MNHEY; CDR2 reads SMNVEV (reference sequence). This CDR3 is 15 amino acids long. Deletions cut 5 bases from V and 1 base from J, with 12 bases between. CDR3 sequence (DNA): TGTGCCAGCAGTGCGAATTGGGGGTCCTACAATGAGCAGTTCTTC. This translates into CASSANWGSYNEQFF.

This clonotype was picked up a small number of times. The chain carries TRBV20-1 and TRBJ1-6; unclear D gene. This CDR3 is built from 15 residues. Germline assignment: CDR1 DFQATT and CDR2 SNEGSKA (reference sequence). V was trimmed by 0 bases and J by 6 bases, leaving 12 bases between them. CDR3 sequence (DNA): TGCAGTGCTAGAGATGGAGGGAACAGTAATTCACCCCTCCACTTT. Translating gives CSARDGGNSNSPLHF.

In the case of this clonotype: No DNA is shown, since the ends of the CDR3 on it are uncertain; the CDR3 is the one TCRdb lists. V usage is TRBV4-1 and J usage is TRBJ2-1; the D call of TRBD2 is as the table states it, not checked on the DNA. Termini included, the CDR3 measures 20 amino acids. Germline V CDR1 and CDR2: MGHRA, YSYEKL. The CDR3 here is CASSQAPEVPQPQHFGEQFF.

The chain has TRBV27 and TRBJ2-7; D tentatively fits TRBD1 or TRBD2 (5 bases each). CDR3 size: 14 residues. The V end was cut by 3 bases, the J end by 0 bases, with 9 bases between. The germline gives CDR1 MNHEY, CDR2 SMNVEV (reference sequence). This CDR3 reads CASSLGESSYEQYF. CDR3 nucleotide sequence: TGTGCCAGCAGTTTGGGGGAGAGCTCCTACGAGCAGTACTTC.

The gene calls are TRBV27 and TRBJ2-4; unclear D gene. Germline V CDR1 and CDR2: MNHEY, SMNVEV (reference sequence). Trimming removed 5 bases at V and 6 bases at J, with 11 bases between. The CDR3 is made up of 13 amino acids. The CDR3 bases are TGTGCCAGCAGTCCAGGAGACTCAAACATTCAGTACTTC. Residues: CASSPGDSNIQYF.

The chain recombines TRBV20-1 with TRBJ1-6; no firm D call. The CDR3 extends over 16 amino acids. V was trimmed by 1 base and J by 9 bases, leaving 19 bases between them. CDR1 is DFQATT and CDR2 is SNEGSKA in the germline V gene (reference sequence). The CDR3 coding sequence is TGCAGTGCTAGAGTGGCGTCACAAGGAGTAGGTTCACCCCTCCACTTT. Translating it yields CSARVASQGVGSPLHF.

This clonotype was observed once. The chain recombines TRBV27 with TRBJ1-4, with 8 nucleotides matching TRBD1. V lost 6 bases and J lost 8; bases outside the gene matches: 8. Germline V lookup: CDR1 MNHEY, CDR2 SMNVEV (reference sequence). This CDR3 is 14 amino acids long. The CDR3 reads CASSLTGVGEKLFF. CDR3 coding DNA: TGTGCCAGCAGCCTGACAGGGGTCGGGGAAAAACTGTTTTTT.

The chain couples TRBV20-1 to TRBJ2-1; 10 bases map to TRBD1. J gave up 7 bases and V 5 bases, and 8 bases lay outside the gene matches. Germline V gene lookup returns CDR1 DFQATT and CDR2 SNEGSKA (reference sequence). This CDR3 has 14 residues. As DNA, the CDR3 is TGCAGTGCTTCACCGGGACAGGGGCTAAATGAGCAGTTCTTC. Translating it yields CSASPGQGLNEQFF.

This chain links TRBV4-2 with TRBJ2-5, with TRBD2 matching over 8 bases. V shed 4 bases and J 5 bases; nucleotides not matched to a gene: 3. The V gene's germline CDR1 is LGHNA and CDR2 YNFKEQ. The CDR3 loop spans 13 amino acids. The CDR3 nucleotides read TGTGCCAGCAGCCTCCAGCGGGGGGAGACCCAGTACTTC. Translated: CASSLQRGETQYF.

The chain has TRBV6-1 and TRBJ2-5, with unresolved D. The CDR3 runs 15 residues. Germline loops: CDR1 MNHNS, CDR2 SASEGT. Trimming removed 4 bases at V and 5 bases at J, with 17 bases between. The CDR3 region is CASSARFGDRETQYF. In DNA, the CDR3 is TGTGCCAGCAGTGCACGGTTCGGTGACCGGGAGACCCAGTACTTC.

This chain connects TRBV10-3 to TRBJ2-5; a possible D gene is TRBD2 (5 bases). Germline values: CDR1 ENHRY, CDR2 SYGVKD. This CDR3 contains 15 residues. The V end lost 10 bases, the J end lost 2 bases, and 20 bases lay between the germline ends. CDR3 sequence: CATRGKGAGQETQYF. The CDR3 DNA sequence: TGTGCCACCCGAGGGAAGGGCGCTGGTCAAGAGACCCAGTACTTC.

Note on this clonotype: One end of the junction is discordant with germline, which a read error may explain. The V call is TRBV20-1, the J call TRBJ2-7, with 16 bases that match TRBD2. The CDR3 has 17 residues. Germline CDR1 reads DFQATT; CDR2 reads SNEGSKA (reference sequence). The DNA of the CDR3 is TGCAGTGCTAGCGGGACTAGCGGGGGGGGTAAAAGGTACGGGCAGTACTTC. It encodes CSASGTSGGGKRYGQYF.

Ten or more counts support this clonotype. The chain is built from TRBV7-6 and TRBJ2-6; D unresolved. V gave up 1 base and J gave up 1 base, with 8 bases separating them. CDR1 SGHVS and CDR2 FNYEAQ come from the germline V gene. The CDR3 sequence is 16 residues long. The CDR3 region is CASSLEMGSGANVLTF. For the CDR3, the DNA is TGTGCCAGCAGCTTAGAGATGGGTTCTGGGGCCAACGTCCTGACTTTC.

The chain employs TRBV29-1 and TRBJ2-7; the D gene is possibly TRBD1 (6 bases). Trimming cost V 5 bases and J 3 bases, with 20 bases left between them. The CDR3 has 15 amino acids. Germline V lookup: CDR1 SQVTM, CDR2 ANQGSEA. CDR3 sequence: CSVLRFRDTDYEQYF. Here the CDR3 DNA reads TGCAGCGTTCTTCGCTTTCGGGACACAGACTACGAGCAGTACTTC.

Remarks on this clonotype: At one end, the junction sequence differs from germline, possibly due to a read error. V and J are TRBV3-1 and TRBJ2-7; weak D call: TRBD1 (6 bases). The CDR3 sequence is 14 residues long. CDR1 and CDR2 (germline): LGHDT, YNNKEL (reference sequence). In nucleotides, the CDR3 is TGTGCCAGCGGCCAACAGGGAAGCTCCTACGAGCAGTACTTC. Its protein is CASGQQGSSYEQYF.

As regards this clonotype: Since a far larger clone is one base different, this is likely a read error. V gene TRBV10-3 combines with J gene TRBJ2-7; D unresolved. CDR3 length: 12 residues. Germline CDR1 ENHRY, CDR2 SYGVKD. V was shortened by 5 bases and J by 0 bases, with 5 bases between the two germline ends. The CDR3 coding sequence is TGTGCCATCAGTCCCAGCTCCTACGAGCAGTACTTC. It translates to CAISPSSYEQYF.

The CDR3 spells CSASGTSGGPAYNEQFF. Written as DNA, the CDR3 is TGCAGTGCTAGCGGGACTAGCGGGGGGCCGGCCTACAATGAGCAGTTCTTC. V is TRBV20-1 and J is TRBJ2-1; 15 bases map to TRBD2. Unmatched junction bases numbered 5, after V lost 3 bases and J lost 2 bases. The CDR3 runs to 17 residues. CDR1 and CDR2 (germline): DFQATT, SNEGSKA (reference sequence).

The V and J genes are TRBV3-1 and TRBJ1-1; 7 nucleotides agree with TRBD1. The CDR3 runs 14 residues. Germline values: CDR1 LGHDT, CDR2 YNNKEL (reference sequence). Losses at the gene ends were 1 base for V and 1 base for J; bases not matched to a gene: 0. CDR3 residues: CASSQGQGNTEAFF. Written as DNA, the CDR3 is TGTGCCAGCAGCCAAGGACAGGGGAACACTGAAGCTTTCTTT.